The subject of this entry is one T cell receptor beta chain. From germline, CDR1 is SGHAT and CDR2 FQNNGV. V gave up 6 bases and J gave up 5 bases, with 20 bases separating them. The CDR3 runs to 15 residues. This entry comes from a study of blood T cell repertoires in COVID-19. Study as a whole: Samples of COVID-19 (acute and convalescent) were obtained from the United States, Italy and Spain. In each case, the material was cDNA or gDNA derived from T cells, B-cell-depleted T cells, or PBMCs.

Authors' analysis steps: Using reference gene primer amplification, nucleated cell counts were estimated. Assay: immunoSEQ multiplex PCR; the TCRdb copy retains only in-frame clones and omits some. The D gene and trimming were derived from the DNA, and the V and J assignments and clone size from that table. The repertoire holds about 35,000 clones, with around 87% as singletons. Sample: peripheral blood. The sequence was obtained from a man older than 75 with active COVID-19. The V call is TRBV11-2, the J call TRBJ2-7; D call uncertain. This CDR3 is CASRLWALPSHEQYF. The CDR3 coding sequence is TGTGCCAGCAGGTTGTGGGCTTTACCTTCGCACGAGCAGTACTTC.